This is a list of T cell receptor beta chains from one sample in a study of cytomegalovirus exposure and HLA in healthy donors. The protocol was immunoSEQ multiplex PCR, while the TCRdb copy is restricted to in-frame clones and leaves out a portion. The top ten hold under 5% of the sample, which has 150,000 to 200,000 clones, about four fifths seen once. The sample taken for sequencing was PBMCs. Receptor source: a girl aged 5-17 years in good health and CMV-seropositive. CDR3s include the opening cysteine and the closing phenylalanine or tryptophan. A D gene is named only where the DNA matches it firmly. Clone size is not always given. Where it is, it says once, few, many or a class for expanded clones.

d_call: TRBD2; clone_size: -; v_call: TRBV5-4; j_call: TRBJ2-4; cdr3_aa: CASSFLAENIQYF; cdr3_nt: TGTGCCAGCAGCTTTCTAGCGGAAAACATTCAGTACTTC
d_call: -; clone_size: -; v_call: TRBV7-9; j_call: TRBJ2-7; cdr3_aa: CASTTEGRSYEQYF; cdr3_nt: TGTGCCAGCACCACCGAGGGCAGGTCCTACGAGCAGTACTTC
d_call: -; clone_size: -; v_call: TRBV9; j_call: TRBJ1-1; cdr3_aa: CASSVGEPTVEAFF; cdr3_nt: TGTGCCAGCAGCGTAGGGGAACCGACAGTTGAAGCTTTCTTT
d_call: TRBD2; clone_size: -; v_call: TRBV11-2; j_call: TRBJ2-3; cdr3_aa: CASSSFPAGTKTDTQYF; cdr3_nt: TGTGCCAGCAGCTCATTCCCCGCGGGGACTAAAACAGATACGCAGTATTTT
d_call: TRBD1; clone_size: -; v_call: TRBV9; j_call: TRBJ1-3; cdr3_aa: CASSEQGGSGNTIYF; cdr3_nt: TGTGCCAGCAGCGAACAGGGGGGTTCTGGAAACACCATATATTTT
d_call: -; clone_size: -; v_call: TRBV19; j_call: TRBJ1-2; cdr3_aa: CASSNFPPPDGYTF; cdr3_nt: TGTGCCAGTAGTAATTTCCCCCCGCCGGATGGCTACACCTTC
d_call: TRBD2; clone_size: -; v_call: TRBV4-2; j_call: TRBJ2-3; cdr3_aa: CASSQVLAGATDTQYF; cdr3_nt: TGTGCCAGCAGCCAAGTGTTAGCGGGGGCCACAGATACGCAGTATTTT
d_call: -; clone_size: -; v_call: TRBV27; j_call: TRBJ2-2; cdr3_aa: CASSPGTPTWPGELFF; cdr3_nt: TGTGCCAGCAGTCCCGGGACACCTACCTGGCCCGGGGAGCTGTTTTTT
d_call: TRBD1; clone_size: once; v_call: TRBV27; j_call: TRBJ1-4; cdr3_aa: CASSRDRGRDEKLFF; cdr3_nt: TGTGCCAGCAGTCGAGACAGGGGGCGCGATGAAAAACTGTTTTTT
d_call: -; clone_size: few; v_call: TRBV5-1; j_call: TRBJ2-7; cdr3_aa: CASSLVGVYEQYF; cdr3_nt: TGCGCCAGCAGCTTGGTGGGAGTTTACGAGCAGTACTTC
d_call: -; clone_size: -; v_call: TRBV6-1; j_call: TRBJ1-3; cdr3_aa: CASSTGSGNTIYF; cdr3_nt: TGTGCCAGCAGTACGGGTAGTGGAAACACCATATATTTT
d_call: TRBD1; clone_size: -; v_call: TRBV5-1; j_call: TRBJ1-2; cdr3_aa: CASSSQGDAYGYTF; cdr3_nt: TGCGCCAGCAGCTCTCAGGGGGACGCTTATGGCTACACCTTC
d_call: -; clone_size: -; v_call: TRBV27; j_call: TRBJ2-7; cdr3_aa: CASSLLWGEIYEQYF; cdr3_nt: TGTGCCAGCAGTTTATTGTGGGGGGAAATCTACGAGCAGTACTTC
d_call: -; clone_size: -; v_call: TRBV5-4; j_call: TRBJ2-7; cdr3_aa: CASSLDLTDRSSYEQYF; cdr3_nt: TGTGCCAGCAGCTTGGACCTAACGGACAGAAGCTCCTACGAGCAGTACTTC
d_call: -; clone_size: -; v_call: TRBV19; j_call: TRBJ2-2; cdr3_aa: CASSMGRLAGELFF; cdr3_nt: TGTGCCAGTAGTATGGGTCGGCTAGCTGGGGAGCTGTTTTTT
d_call: TRBD1; clone_size: -; v_call: TRBV10-3; j_call: TRBJ2-3; cdr3_aa: CAISESRTGESTDTQYF; cdr3_nt: TGTGCCATCAGTGAGTCGAGGACAGGGGAAAGCACAGATACGCAGTATTTT
d_call: -; clone_size: -; v_call: TRBV6-1; j_call: TRBJ2-7; cdr3_aa: CASSDLYEQYF; cdr3_nt: TGTGCCAGCAGTGATCTTTACGAGCAGTACTTC
d_call: TRBD2; clone_size: -; v_call: TRBV5-6; j_call: TRBJ2-1; cdr3_aa: CASSFPAGEPGAGVEQFF; cdr3_nt: TGTGCCAGCAGCTTCCCAGCGGGGGAACCGGGGGCCGGGGTAGAGCAGTTCTTC
d_call: -; clone_size: -; v_call: TRBV7-8; j_call: TRBJ1-3; cdr3_aa: CASSSGAGGPGNTIYF; cdr3_nt: TGTGCCAGCAGCTCCGGTGCGGGGGGGCCTGGAAACACCATATATTTT
d_call: TRBD1; clone_size: -; v_call: TRBV4-1; j_call: TRBJ1-6; cdr3_aa: CASSPDRVNSPLHF; cdr3_nt: TGCGCCAGCAGCCCCGACAGGGTGAATTCACCCCTCCACTTT
d_call: -; clone_size: -; v_call: TRBV7-9; j_call: TRBJ1-6; cdr3_aa: CASSLVGQGSPLHF; cdr3_nt: TGTGCCAGCAGCTTAGTAGGCCAGGGTTCACCCCTCCACTTT
d_call: -; clone_size: -; v_call: TRBV2; j_call: TRBJ1-2; cdr3_aa: CASSETGTGYTF; cdr3_nt: TGTGCCAGCAGTGAAACGGGGACAGGCTACACCTTC
d_call: -; clone_size: -; v_call: TRBV6-6; j_call: TRBJ1-5; cdr3_aa: CASGDRDNQPQHF; cdr3_nt: TGTGCCAGCGGTGACAGAGATAATCAGCCCCAGCATTTT
d_call: -; clone_size: -; v_call: TRBV19; j_call: TRBJ1-1; cdr3_aa: CASSIFDSNTEAFF; cdr3_nt: TGTGCCAGTAGTATTTTTGACTCAAACACTGAAGCTTTCTTT
d_call: TRBD1; clone_size: -; v_call: TRBV5-4; j_call: TRBJ1-2; cdr3_aa: CASSLDTGANYGYTF; cdr3_nt: TGTGCCAGCAGCTTGGACACAGGGGCTAACTATGGCTACACCTTC
d_call: -; clone_size: few; v_call: TRBV6-5; j_call: TRBJ1-5; cdr3_aa: CASSYSRGQPQHF; cdr3_nt: TGTGCCAGCAGTTACTCTAGGGGCCAGCCCCAGCATTTT
d_call: -; clone_size: -; v_call: TRBV9; j_call: TRBJ2-7; cdr3_aa: CASSGAGIEQYF; cdr3_nt: TGTGCCAGCAGCGGGGCCGGCATCGAGCAGTACTTC